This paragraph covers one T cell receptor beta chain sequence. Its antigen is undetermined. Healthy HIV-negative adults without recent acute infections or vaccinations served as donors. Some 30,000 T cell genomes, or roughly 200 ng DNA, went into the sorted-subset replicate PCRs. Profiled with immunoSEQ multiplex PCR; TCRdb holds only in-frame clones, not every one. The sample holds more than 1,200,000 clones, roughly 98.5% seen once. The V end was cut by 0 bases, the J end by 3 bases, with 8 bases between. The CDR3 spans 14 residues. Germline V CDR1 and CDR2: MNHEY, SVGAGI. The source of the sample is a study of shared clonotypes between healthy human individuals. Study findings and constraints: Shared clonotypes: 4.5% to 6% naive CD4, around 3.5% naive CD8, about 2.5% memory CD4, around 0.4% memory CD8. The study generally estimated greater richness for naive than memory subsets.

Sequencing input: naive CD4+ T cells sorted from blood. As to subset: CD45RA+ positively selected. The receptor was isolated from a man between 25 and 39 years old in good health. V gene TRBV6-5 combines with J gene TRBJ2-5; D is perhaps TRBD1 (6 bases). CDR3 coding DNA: TGTGCCAGCAGTTACTCGCACAGGGAAGAGACCCAGTACTTC. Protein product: CASSYSHREETQYF.